This record looks at one T cell receptor (beta chain) sequence and its context. Antigen specificity is unknown. This sample was included in a study of STAT5B mutations in CD4+ large granular lymphocyte leukemia. Findings and limits, study-wide: Roughly 27% of private leukemic clonotypes occurred rarely in other patients' non-leukemic repertoires. The CD4+ versus CD8+ T-LGLL clonality difference may reflect limited sample size. 8/27 top patient clones versus 2/35 control clones were TRBV06-family.

The survey-level immunoSEQ assay was used. Some clones are missing from TCRdb's copy, which holds only in-frame ones; the method was immunoSEQ multiplex PCR. Among about 37,000 clones, nearly 90% were seen once, and the ten largest hold 3.4%. Looked up from germline, CDR1 is MGHDK and CDR2 is SYGVNS. V was clipped by 2 bases and J by 1 base, with 11 bases between them. The CDR3 is made up of 16 amino acids. The sample was CD4+ T cells from blood buffy coats. This TCR was recovered from a human donor in good health. The V gene is TRBV25-1, the J gene TRBJ2-2; possibly TRBD2 for D (6 bases). The CDR3 DNA sequence: TGTGCCAGCAGTGAACCGGGACTGATGAACACCGGGGAGCTGTTTTTT. It codes for CASSEPGLMNTGELFF.